Listed below are T cell receptor beta chains from one sample, sequenced in a study of PD-1 blockade in classical Hodgkin lymphoma. This table comes from immunoSEQ multiplex PCR, and its TCRdb copy is limited to in-frame clones, with some not included. This sample has nearly 55,000 clones, with more than 65% found just once. Sequences were derived from peripheral blood mononuclear cells (PBMCs), sampled at baseline. The receptors here all came from a human donor with classical Hodgkin lymphoma. CDR3s include the opening cysteine and the closing phenylalanine or tryptophan. A D gene is named only where the DNA matches it firmly. The size of a clone is reported for some rows only, either as once, few or many, or as a class for expanded clones.

d_call	v_call	j_call	clone_size	cdr3_aa	cdr3_nt
.	TRBV19	TRBJ1-1	.	CASSTLSGDRGNTEAFF	TGTGCCAGTAGTACCTTGAGCGGGGATCGGGGGAACACTGAAGCTTTCTTT
.	TRBV10-2	TRBJ1-5	.	CASSETARQPQHF	TGCGCCAGCAGTGAAACGGCTAGACAGCCCCAGCATTTT
.	TRBV6-6	TRBJ1-2	.	CASSSSGTTGYGYTF	TGTGCCAGCAGTTCCTCGGGGACAACTGGATATGGCTACACCTTC
.	TRBV11-3	TRBJ2-5	.	CASSLGRGSRETQYF	TGTGCCAGCAGCTTGGGCCGAGGGTCTAGGGAGACCCAGTACTTC
.	TRBV19	TRBJ2-1	.	CASSMGTRSYNEQFF	TGTGCCAGTAGTATGGGGACCCGCTCCTACAATGAGCAGTTCTTC
.	TRBV10-3	TRBJ2-3	.	CAIGSLVETRPPYTQYF	TGTGCCATCGGTTCATTGGTAGAAACTAGGCCCCCATATACGCAGTATTTT
.	TRBV5-1	TRBJ1-5	.	CASGPEGFYSNQPQHF	TGCGCCAGCGGCCCAGAGGGGTTCTATAGCAATCAGCCCCAGCATTTT
.	TRBV6-5	TRBJ2-7	.	CASLVWGRTSYEQYF	TGTGCCAGCTTAGTTTGGGGGAGAACCTCCTACGAGCAGTACTTC
TRBD1	TRBV5-1	TRBJ2-5	.	CASSSIGTGQETQYF	TGCGCCAGCAGCTCTATAGGGACAGGACAAGAGACCCAGTACTTC
TRBD1	TRBV19	TRBJ1-2	.	CASRQGVDPYGYTF	TGTGCCAGCAGACAGGGAGTAGACCCCTATGGCTACACCTTC
.	TRBV6-6	TRBJ2-1	.	CASSSSADNNEQFF	TGTGCCAGCAGTTCTAGCGCGGATAACAATGAGCAGTTCTTC
TRBD2	TRBV7-9	TRBJ2-1	.	CASSPQGGRNRNEQFF	TGTGCCAGCAGCCCTCAGGGCGGGAGGAACCGCAATGAGCAGTTCTTC
TRBD2	TRBV15	TRBJ2-1	once	CASGTSGRASYNEQFF	TGTGCCTCCGGGACTAGCGGGAGGGCCTCCTACAATGAGCAGTTCTTC
.	TRBV15	TRBJ1-5	.	CATSLRLSNQPQHF	TGTGCCACCAGCCTTCGCCTTAGCAATCAGCCCCAGCATTTT
.	TRBV6-5	TRBJ2-3	.	CASSYGSGSTDTQYF	TGTGCCAGCAGTTACGGGAGCGGGAGCACAGATACGCAGTATTTT
.	TRBV4-1	TRBJ1-1	.	CASSHPRGPLSEAFF	TGCGCCAGCAGCCATCCCCGAGGACCACTTTCTGAAGCTTTCTTT
.	TRBV9	TRBJ2-3	.	CASSVGRVGGTDTQYF	TGTGCCAGCAGTGTAGGAAGGGTGGGGGGCACAGATACGCAGTATTTT
.	TRBV7-9	TRBJ1-2	few	CASSSNMPYGYTF	TGTGCCAGCAGCTCCAATATGCCCTATGGCTACACCTTC
TRBD1	TRBV6-6	TRBJ1-2	.	CASSYSTGLGEDYTF	TGTGCCAGCAGTTACTCGACAGGGTTGGGTGAGGACTACACCTTC
.	TRBV2	TRBJ1-2	.	CASSENSGDLYTYTF	TGTGCCAGCAGTGAAAATAGTGGGGACCTGTATACCTACACCTTC
.	TRBV6-1	TRBJ1-6	.	CASSEALQHSPLHF	TGTGCCAGCAGTGAAGCCCTTCAACATTCACCCCTCCACTTT
.	TRBV28	TRBJ1-1	.	CASSLHSRAEAFF	TGTGCCAGCAGTTTGCACAGCCGGGCTGAAGCTTTCTTT
.	TRBV14	TRBJ2-1	once	CASSPRASGIHEQFF	TGTGCCAGCAGCCCGCGGGCATCGGGGATCCATGAGCAGTTCTTC
.	TRBV11-2	TRBJ1-1	once	CASSLWLSEAFF	TGTGCCAGCAGCTTATGGCTCTCTGAAGCTTTCTTT
.	TRBV11-2	TRBJ2-7	.	CASSLAGQGGDEQYF	TGTGCCAGCAGCTTAGCCGGGCAGGGTGGCGACGAGCAGTACTTC
.	TRBV9	TRBJ1-2	.	CASTSNRGNYGYTF	TGTGCCAGCACGTCTAATCGGGGGAACTATGGCTACACCTTC
TRBD1	TRBV27	TRBJ1-4	.	CASSRTGQGARLMTNEKLFF	TGTGCCAGCAGCCGAACGGGACAGGGGGCGCGATTGATGACTAATGAAAAACTGTTTTTT
.	TRBV9	TRBJ1-2	.	CASSVGGNYGYTF	TGTGCCAGCAGCGTGGGGGGAAACTATGGCTACACCTTC